The table lists the clone carrying this T cell receptor (beta chain) with many counts. This sample was included in a study of regulatory T cells in long-lasting Graves disease. CDR3 regions were amplified by Arm-PCR using iRepertoire HTBI primers to build TCR beta libraries. TCRdb analysed the multiplex PCR reads with MiXCR anew, one entry per CDR3 protein. This sample carries around 480,000 distinct CDR3 sequences, 15% to 20% of them seen once, and the ten largest clones take roughly 25%. Trimming pared 5 bases from V and 0 bases from J, leaving 23 bases between. The CDR3 has 20 amino acids. Germline CDR1 MDHEN, CDR2 SYDVKM. The time point: newly diagnosed GD, antithyroid drugs for less than 3 months. Preparation of the TCR library used RNA extracted from PBMCs. This sample was also put to use in a study of T cells in Graves' hyperthyroidism and ophthalmopathy. That work states: The study excluded patients with uncontrolled infection, other autoimmune disease, pregnancy or lactation. HTBI primers were employed in a first-round RT-PCR of the TCR CDR3. Most expanded thyroid clonotypes above 0.001 recurred in blood.

The chain combines TRBV28 with TRBJ1-6; possibly TRBD1 for D (5 bases). The sequence was collected from a woman between 40 and 65 years old with Graves disease. The sequenced sample was peripheral blood mononuclear cells (PBMCs), obtained at new diagnosis, from a patient treated with antithyroid drugs. CDR3 DNA sequence: TGTGCCAGCAGTCCTCTAGGCCTCCGGGACCGGAGCTCCTATAATTCACCCCTCCACTTT. This gives the protein CASSPLGLRDRSSYNSPLHF.